The rows below give T cell receptor beta chains drawn from one sample of a study of CD8 T cells in ankylosing spondylitis. A single record per CDR3 protein comes from TCRdb applying MiXCR to the 5' RACE reads. The sample shows roughly 490,000 distinct CDR3 sequences, about 5.4% of them seen only once. The sample was blood, either unsorted or a sorted T cell fraction (not recorded which). Every receptor here comes from a male donor with ankylosing spondylitis. CDR3s leave out the opening cysteine and the closing phenylalanine or tryptophan.

TRBV6-6	TRBJ2-7	ASSYAGINEQY
TRBV12-3/TRBV12-4	TRBJ2-1	ASSPIRGGEQF
TRBV20-1	TRBJ2-1	SAHTSGLQPNEQF
TRBV7-8	TRBJ2-1	ASSLYRESSYNEQF
TRBV7-3	TRBJ2-2	ASSYLAGVTGELF
TRBV5-1	TRBJ2-5	ASSLGLATGQETQY
TRBV2	TRBJ1-6	ASGGAVNYNSPLH
TRBV7-9	TRBJ2-7	ASSRGGSDEQY
TRBV12-3/TRBV12-4	TRBJ2-7	ASSLWTGVSEQY
TRBV28	TRBJ2-3	ASRLAGMADTQY
TRBV6-1	TRBJ2-5	ASSHRLAETQY
TRBV5-6	TRBJ2-7	ASSYDREYEQY
TRBV7-2	TRBJ2-7	ASSLRSGRNYEQY
TRBV20-1	TRBJ1-2	SAIDRANYGYT
TRBV7-2	TRBJ1-4	ASSPQGDNEKLF
TRBV11-2	TRBJ1-1	ASSLPRDRGSGDTEAF
TRBV20-1	TRBJ1-5	SASTGGFNQPQH
TRBV20-1	TRBJ1-1	SATQGGFEAF
TRBV29-1	TRBJ1-2	SVESGGNGYT
TRBV9	TRBJ2-2	ASSAGTVINTGELF
TRBV5-1	TRBJ2-5	ASSLASRQETQY
TRBV5-1	TRBJ1-1	ASSLGGRPNTEAF
TRBV25-1	TRBJ1-1	ASSEYGRGLNTEAF
TRBV9	TRBJ2-5	ASSVVGSETQY
TRBV18	TRBJ1-2	ASSYGSGTSYGYT
TRBV20-1	TRBJ2-7	SARDPPTGLYEQY
TRBV4-2	TRBJ2-2	ASSHPDSSNTGELF
TRBV7-2	TRBJ1-1	ASSFLQGKTEAF
TRBV11-2	TRBJ2-1	ASSLLLGLALPTGNEQF
TRBV29-1	TRBJ1-1	SGTGRETEAF
TRBV11-2	TRBJ2-1	ASSFPGWGDEQF
TRBV5-1	TRBJ2-1	ASSFRGDRGYNEQF
TRBV6-6	TRBJ2-1	ASSYRGNEQF
TRBV20-1	TRBJ1-3	SARDPGRTGNTIY
TRBV27	TRBJ1-5	ASSFVGQPQH
TRBV5-1	TRBJ1-1	ASSQGRGVNTEAF
TRBV4-2	TRBJ2-5	ASSPERSIETQY
TRBV28	TRBJ1-3	ASTPLDRGSYTIY
TRBV5-1	TRBJ1-1	ASSLPHMNTEAF
TRBV18	TRBJ2-1	ASSPLYKDRVRNEQF
TRBV7-2	TRBJ1-1	ASSGTGTVTEAF
TRBV20-1	TRBJ2-7	SARGWDIEYEQY